This record covers a single TCR beta chain. This record comes from a study of blood T cell repertoires in COVID-19. Looking at the study overall: There were acute and convalescent COVID-19 samples, and they came from the United States, Italy and Spain.

In the authors' workflow: For nucleated cells, counts were estimated from reference gene primer amplification. Sequenced by immunoSEQ multiplex PCR; TCRdb stores in-frame clones only, minus some. V and J calls and clone size are those listed in that table; D and trimming were worked out from the DNA. Here the sample spans some 300,000 clones, about 86% being singletons. The receptor comes from a woman between 70 and 85 years old with COVID-19, enrolled during active disease. The sequenced sample consisted of peripheral blood.

CDR3 residues: CASSLGPGDKQYF. CDR3 nucleotides: TGTGCCAGCAGCTTAGGACCCGGGGACAAGCAGTACTTC. V gene TRBV7-2 combines with J gene TRBJ2-7; D perhaps matches TRBD1 (6 bases). The CDR3 length is 13 residues. V lost 1 base, J lost 8 bases, and 12 bases lay in between. CDR1 and CDR2 from the germline V gene are SGHTA and FQGNSA. Full variable domain (outside the CDR3, taken from reference TRBV7-2 and TRBJ2-7): GAGVSQSPSNKVTEKGKDVELRCDPISGHTALYWYRQSLGQGLEFLIYFQGNSAPDKSGLPSDRFSAERTGGSVSTLTIQRTQQEDSAVYLCASSLGPGDKQYFGPGTRLTVT.